This T cell receptor (beta chain) was recorded in a study of TIL therapy for anti-PD-1-resistant metastatic lung cancer. Study information: Tumors were harvested before any PD-1/PD-L1 blockade.

Time point: pre-treatment sample, taken before nivolumab and TIL therapy. The immunoSEQ assay was v3. Measured with immunoSEQ multiplex PCR; TCRdb has only the in-frame clones, and not every one. The data hold approximately 47,000 clones, with around 86% observed a single time. The sequencing used blood, collected at baseline. This TCR was recovered from a person aged 25 to 85 with non-small cell lung cancer.

The CDR3: CASSFPSVETQYF. CDR3 bases: TGTGCCAGCAGCTTTCCTAGCGTGGAGACCCAGTACTTC. This chain connects TRBV5-8 to TRBJ2-5, with TRBD2 as a possible D gene (6 bases). V was cut by 2 bases and J by 5 bases, with 10 bases left in between. Germline V gene data show CDR1 as SGHTS and CDR2 as YDEGEE. There are 13 residues in the CDR3.